This T cell receptor (beta chain) was identified in a study of immune characterization of retroperitoneal liposarcoma. The germline gives CDR1 MNHNY, CDR2 SVGAGI (reference sequence). CDR3 length equals 14 residues. V was shortened by 2 bases and J by 1 base, with 5 bases between the two germline ends. Using its own MiXCR run on the PCR reads, TCRdb lists one record per CDR3 protein. Of a few thousand distinct CDR3 sequences listed, 45% to 50% were seen once; the top ten hold under 60%. There are a few counts of this clonotype. The chain is built from TRBV6-6 and TRBJ2-2; D call uncertain. The material sequenced was tumor tissue. The sequence came from a female donor with retroperitoneal liposarcoma. Here the CDR3 reads CASSYGRNTGELFF. In DNA, the CDR3 is TGTGCCAGCAGTTACGGGCGGAACACCGGGGAGCTGTTTTTT.